These 16 T cell receptor beta chains share one sample of origin, sequenced in a study of blood T cell repertoires in COVID-19. The assay was immunoSEQ multiplex PCR, and TCRdb's table has in-frame clones only and misses some. The repertoire holds roughly 30,000 clones, with roughly 90% as singletons. Sequencing was performed on peripheral blood. Receptors originate from a human donor in a cohort sampled during active COVID-19.

The chain combines TRBV20-1 with TRBJ1-6; TRBD1 matches 9 bases. This CDR3 region has 14 residues. J gave up 7 bases and V 3 bases, and 4 bases lay outside the gene matches. Germline V lookup: CDR1 DFQATT, CDR2 SNEGSKA (reference sequence). The CDR3 coding sequence is TGCAGTGCTAGTCAGGACAGGGGCAATTCACCCCTCCACTTT. It specifies CSASQDRGNSPLHF.

The V and J genes are TRBV4-1 and TRBJ2-3; D remains unclear. CDR1 is MGHRA and CDR2 is YSYEKL in the germline V gene. This CDR3 has 13 residues. Trimming cost V 6 bases and J 1 base, with 8 bases left between them. The CDR3 nucleotides are TGCGCCAGCAGGGTTGAGGGCACAGATACGCAGTATTTT. Encoded protein: CASRVEGTDTQYF.

The chain combines TRBV6-5 with TRBJ2-7, with 11 bases that match TRBD2. This CDR3 spans 16 amino acids. The ends lost 0 bases at V and 0 bases at J; junction bases unmatched: 1. The germline CDR1 and CDR2 sequences are MNHEY and SVGAGI. The CDR3 nucleotides are TGTGCCAGCAGTTACTCCGGGACTAGCGGCTCCTACGAGCAGTACTTC. Protein sequence: CASSYSGTSGSYEQYF.

V is TRBV23-1 and J is TRBJ1-3; D might be TRBD1 (6 bases). TRBV23-1 is reported as an ORF; its role is uncertain. CDR3 length: 15 residues. V lost 3 bases to trimming and J lost 5 bases, with 14 bases between them. Here the CDR3 reads CASSQRTGLRNTIYF. CDR3 nucleotides: TGCGCCAGCAGTCAGCGAACAGGGCTCCGAAACACCATATATTTT.

The rearrangement joins TRBV27 to TRBJ2-1, with D maybe TRBD2 (5 bases). The CDR3 spans 16 residues. V lost 6 bases and J 0 bases, leaving 15 bases between the germline ends. CDR1 and CDR2 (germline): MNHEY, SMNVEV (reference sequence). As DNA, the CDR3 is TGTGCCAGCAGCGCACGGGTAGCGAGCTCCTACAATGAGCAGTTCTTC. It specifies CASSARVASSYNEQFF.

J is TRBJ1-5 and V is TRBV12-3 or TRBV12-4, with D unclear. V was trimmed by 3 bases and J by 6 bases, leaving 9 bases between them. The CDR3 contains 13 residues. CDR3 nucleotides: TGTGCCAGCAGTTTGGGCCCCGGTCAGCCCCAGCATTTT. Protein: CASSLGPGQPQHF.

This chain links TRBV2 with TRBJ1-5; 9 bases align to TRBD1. The germline V gene encodes CDR1 SNHLY and CDR2 FYNNEI. The CDR3 totals 14 residues. With V trimmed by 5 bases and J by 4 bases, 3 bases remained unmatched. The CDR3 bases are TGTGCCAGCAGTCCGGGACAGGGTAATCAGCCCCAGCATTTT. Protein sequence: CASSPGQGNQPQHF.

V is TRBV7-6 and J is TRBJ1-1, with a weak D call TRBD1 (6 bases). This CDR3 is 14 amino acids long. Trimming removed 5 bases from V and 2 bases from J, with 12 bases in between. The germline V gene has CDR1 SGHVS and CDR2 FNYEAQ. Written as DNA, the CDR3 is TGTGCCAGCAGCCCACGGACAGCTAACACTGAAGCTTTCTTT. Its translation: CASSPRTANTEAFF.

The chain has TRBV5-5 and TRBJ1-5, with a weak D call TRBD1 (6 bases). The CDR3 runs to 16 residues. The germline V gene has CDR1 SGHKS and CDR2 YYEKEE (reference sequence). Trimming removed 3 bases at V and 3 bases at J, with 16 bases between. CDR3 in DNA: TGTGCCAGCAGCTCCTTAGGGGGGGATATCAATCAGCCCCAGCATTTT. Translation gives CASSSLGGDINQPQHF.

This rearrangement joins TRBV6-5 to TRBJ1-2, with 8 bases fitting TRBD1. J lost 2 bases, V lost 3 bases, and 5 bases had no gene match. This CDR3 has 15 residues. Per the germline V gene, CDR1 is MNHEY and CDR2 is SVGAGI. The DNA for the CDR3 is TGTGCCAGCAGTTATCGCGGACAGGGAAACTATGGCTACACCTTC. Residues: CASSYRGQGNYGYTF.

The gene calls are TRBV7-9 and TRBJ1-6; TRBD1 is a possible D gene (5 bases). V was trimmed by 1 base and J by 10 bases, leaving 11 bases between them. The germline V gene encodes CDR1 SEHNR and CDR2 FQNEAQ (reference sequence). CDR3 size: 14 residues. The CDR3 sequence is CASSLGGGESPLHF. As DNA, the CDR3 is TGTGCCAGCAGCTTAGGGGGAGGGGAATCACCCCTCCACTTT.

The chain employs TRBV18 and TRBJ1-1; tentative D call: TRBD1 (5 bases). V dropped 1 base and J dropped 8 bases, with 8 bases sitting between them. In germline, CDR1 is KGHSH, CDR2 LQKENI. CDR3 length: 12 residues. CDR3 DNA: TGTGCCAGCTCACCACGTCAGGGAGAAGCTTTCTTT. Translated, it gives CASSPRQGEAFF.

V gene TRBV24-1 combines with J gene TRBJ1-3, with a possible D match to TRBD1 (5 bases). V lost 5 bases to trimming and J lost 4 bases, with 11 bases between them. CDR1 is KGHDR and CDR2 is SFDVKD in the germline V gene. The CDR3 has 14 amino acids. This CDR3 reads CATSGAGLGNTIYF. DNA for the CDR3: TGTGCCACCAGTGGCGCAGGGCTAGGAAACACCATATATTTT.

The chain uses TRBV18 and TRBJ2-1; 8 bases match TRBD1. The J segment lost 3 bases and the V segment lost 4 bases, leaving 5 bases of the junction unmatched. Germline CDR1 KGHSH, CDR2 LQKENI. The CDR3 runs to 15 residues. The CDR3 loop is CASSRARGLYNEQFF. In DNA, the CDR3 is TGTGCCAGCTCACGAGCCAGGGGGCTCTACAATGAGCAGTTCTTC. Full variable domain (rest looked up from reference TRBV18 and TRBJ2-1): NAGVMQNPRHLVRRRGQEARLRCSPMKGHSHVYWYRQLPEEGLKFMVYLQKENIIDESGMPKERFSAEFPKEGPSILRIQQVVRGDSAAYFCASSRARGLYNEQFFGPGTRLTVL.

The J gene is TRBJ1-3, the V gene TRBV5-1; the D gene is possibly TRBD1 (5 bases). The ends were cut back, 5 bases at V and 1 base at J, with 16 bases in the middle. This CDR3 spans 16 amino acids. Germline assignment: CDR1 SGHRS and CDR2 YFSETQ. The CDR3 loop is CASSPGLRDSGNTIYF. The DNA of the CDR3 is TGCGCCAGCAGTCCGGGACTTCGGGATTCTGGAAACACCATATATTTT.

The chain combines TRBV5-3 with TRBJ2-7; maybe TRBD2 (5 bases). TRBV5-3 is annotated as an ORF whose role is uncertain. The CDR3 has 18 amino acids. The V end was cut by 1 base, the J end by 3 bases, with 23 bases between. The CDR3 coding sequence is TGTGCCAGAAGCTTGAGTCGAACTAGTGCCCCAGGACGCTACGAGCAGTACTTC. Its translation: CARSLSRTSAPGRYEQYF.